This TCR beta chain was profiled in a study of vaccination and CD4 T cells after COVID-19. The overall study: All convalescent patients were nasal swab PCR positive for SARS-CoV-2; 9 or 10 had mild and one severe disease.

Treatment meaning: approximately 9-day PBMC culture with coronavirus spike peptide pools or control peptides (ViraFEST assay). Positive tests by PCR, dated March to December 2020, predated US Alpha, Beta and Delta variants. As regards this clonotype: Its target is unknown.

Cultured CD4+ T-cell DNA underwent Oncomine TCR Beta short-read sequencing. TCRdb itself ran the PCR reads through MiXCR, one entry per CDR3 protein. Counted here are 15,000 to 20,000 distinct CDR3 sequences, 60% to 70% occurring once; the ten biggest clones make up roughly 7.4%. CDR1 is LNHDA and CDR2 is SQIVND in the germline V gene (reference sequence). Trimming took off 3 bases at V and 8 bases at J, with 14 bases between the two ends. The CDR3 covers 15 residues. This TCR was recovered from a human donor who had recovered from COVID-19. J is TRBJ1-6 and V is TRBV19; a weak D match, TRBD1 (6 bases). Sequencing used CD4+ T cells from blood, cultured in vitro. As DNA, the CDR3 is TGTGCCAGTAGTATTTCGGACAGTCGGGATTCACCCCTCCACTTT. Amino acid sequence: CASSISDSRDSPLHF. Drawing the rest from reference TRBV19 and TRBJ1-6, the complete variable domain is DGGITQSPKYLFRKEGQNVTLSCEQNLNHDAMYWYRQDPGQGLRLIYYSQIVNDFQKGDIAEGYSVSREKKESFPLTVTSAQKNPTAFYLCASSISDSRDSPLHFGNGTRLTVT.